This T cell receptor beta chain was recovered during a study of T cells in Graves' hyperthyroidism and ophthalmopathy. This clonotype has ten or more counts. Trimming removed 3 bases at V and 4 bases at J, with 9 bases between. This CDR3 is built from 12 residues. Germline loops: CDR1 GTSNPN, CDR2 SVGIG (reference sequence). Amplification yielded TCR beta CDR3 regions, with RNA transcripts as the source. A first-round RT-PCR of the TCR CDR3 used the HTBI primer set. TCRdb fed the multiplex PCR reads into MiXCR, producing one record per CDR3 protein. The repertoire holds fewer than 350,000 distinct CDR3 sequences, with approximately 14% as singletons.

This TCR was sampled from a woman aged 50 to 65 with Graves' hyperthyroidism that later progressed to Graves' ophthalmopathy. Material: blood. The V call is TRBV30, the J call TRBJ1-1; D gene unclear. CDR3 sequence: CAWRDPGTEAFF. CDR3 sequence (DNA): TGTGCCTGGAGAGATCCGGGCACTGAAGCTTTCTTT.